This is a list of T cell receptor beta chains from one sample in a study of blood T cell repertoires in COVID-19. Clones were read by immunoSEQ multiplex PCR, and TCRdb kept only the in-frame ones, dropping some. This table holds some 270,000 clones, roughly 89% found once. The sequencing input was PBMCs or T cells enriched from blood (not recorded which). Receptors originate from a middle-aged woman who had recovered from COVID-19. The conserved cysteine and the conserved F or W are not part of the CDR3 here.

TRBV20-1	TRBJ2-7	SASSDRGYQQY
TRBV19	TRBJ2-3	ASSNRGGQGSTDTQY
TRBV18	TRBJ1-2	ASSPFDGDGYT
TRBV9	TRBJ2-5	ASTLTSTAAQETQY
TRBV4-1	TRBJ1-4	ASSQIAEEEKLF
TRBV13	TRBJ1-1	ASSLDIFGQGDNTEAF
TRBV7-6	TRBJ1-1	ASSLSRVSEAF
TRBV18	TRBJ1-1	ASSPSTGGTEAF
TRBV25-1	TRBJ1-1	ASSPRRDRNTEAF
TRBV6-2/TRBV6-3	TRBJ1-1	ASSRALSGTEAF
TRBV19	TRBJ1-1	ASSLSPAGGRGNTEAF
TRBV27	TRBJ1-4	ASSSGQGLREKLF
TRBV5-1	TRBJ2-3	ASSLGSGSGDTQY
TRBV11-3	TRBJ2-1	ASSSTGEDEQF
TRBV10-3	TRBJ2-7	AISGASGRDYEQY
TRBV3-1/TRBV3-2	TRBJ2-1	ASSKAAGSSYNEQF
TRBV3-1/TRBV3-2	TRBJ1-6	ASSQDHRGDSPLH
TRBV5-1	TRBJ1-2	ASSYSTGNYGYT
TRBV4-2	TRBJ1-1	ASSQDRTASEAF
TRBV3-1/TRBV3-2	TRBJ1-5	ASSQGAGDNQPQH
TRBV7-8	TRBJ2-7	ASSLGSTNYEQY
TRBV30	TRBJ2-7	AWRGQGRRAYEQY
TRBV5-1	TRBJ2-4	ASSRLAGVGKNIQY
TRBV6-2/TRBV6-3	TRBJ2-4	ASSRTGLAKNIQY
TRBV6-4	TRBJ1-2	ASSFIAGGAGGYT
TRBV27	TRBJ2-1	ASRRVLAGVTEQF
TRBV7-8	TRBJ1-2	ASSQGNYGYT
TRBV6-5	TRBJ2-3	ASSYAEGTDTQY
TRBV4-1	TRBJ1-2	ASSQLYDRGFGYT
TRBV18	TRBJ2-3	ASSPDMLSDTQY
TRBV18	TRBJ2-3	ASSPRTSGSADTQY
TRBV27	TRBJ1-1	ASSPRDREYTEAF
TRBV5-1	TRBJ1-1	ASSVTGLGSRTEAF
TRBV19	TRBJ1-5	ASSITSAGGQPQH
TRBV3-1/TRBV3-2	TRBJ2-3	ASSQEGGLATDTQY
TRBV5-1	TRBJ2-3	ASSFGTSTDTQY
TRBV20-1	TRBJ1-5	SASPQGTRVNQPQH
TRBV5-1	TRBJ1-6	ASSSARGGDSPLH
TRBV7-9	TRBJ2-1	ASSLLERNEQF
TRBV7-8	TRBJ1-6	ATARDSNSPLH
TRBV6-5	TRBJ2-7	ASSYSGQQYEQY
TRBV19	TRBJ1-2	ASSSRGSGYGYT
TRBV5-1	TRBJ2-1	ASSLGQSGTSGVVDEQF
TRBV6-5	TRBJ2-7	ASSYGDRGIHYEQY
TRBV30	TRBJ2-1	AWSGSHNEQF